This T cell receptor (beta chain) was found in a study of shared clonotypes between healthy human individuals. General study results and limits: Generally, naive subsets came out with larger estimated richness than memory subsets. The diversity represented, both genetic and in exposure history, was limited by few donors.

As concerns this clone: Its cognate antigen is unknown.

Terminally differentiated effector memory CD45RA+ cells were excluded by CCR7 positive selection of CD45RO-negative cells. Germline CDR1 reads ENHRY; CDR2 reads SYGVKD. Trimming took 2 bases from V and 4 from J; bases not matched to a gene: 4. The CDR3 is 16 amino acids. The data were produced by immunoSEQ multiplex PCR, yet TCRdb's version contains in-frame clones alone and is incomplete. The sample carries about 2.2 million clones, more than 85% recorded once. This chain connects TRBV10-3 to TRBJ2-1, with 11 bases that match TRBD1. This TCR was recovered from a man aged 18-30 years in good health. Some clones in this sample may be carry-over from other donors' samples. Source material: naive CD8+ T cells from PBMCs. CDR3 DNA: TGTGCCATCAGTGAGGGACAGGGGGCGGTATACAATGAGCAGTTCTTC. Amino acids: CAISEGQGAVYNEQFF.